The 7 T cell receptor beta chains reported below all come from one sample, sequenced in a study of CD8 T cells in Susac syndrome. Random hexamers were used to reverse transcribe the RNA input (about 0.5 to 1 ug). A single record per CDR3 protein comes from TCRdb applying MiXCR to the immunoSEQ multiplex PCR reads. In the table there are hundreds of thousands of distinct CDR3 sequences, approximately 85% of which are singletons. Input material: CD8+ T cells from PBMCs. The receptors were sampled from a human donor with multiple sclerosis.

In this sample, this clonotype turned up once. This chain connects TRBV28 to TRBJ1-4; possibly TRBD1 for D (5 bases). This CDR3 region has 16 residues. Germline V gene lookup returns CDR1 MDHEN and CDR2 SYDVKM. Trimming shortened V by 2 bases and J by 7 bases, and 17 bases separated the two germline ends. The CDR3 loop reads CASSLIPRGAGEKLFF. CDR3 sequence (DNA): TGTGCCAGCAGTTTAATCCCGCGAGGGGCTGGTGAAAAACTGTTTTTT.

V gene TRBV30 combines with J gene TRBJ1-4, with D uncertain. Germline V gene sequence: CDR1 GTSNPN, CDR2 SVGIG (reference sequence). V dropped 3 bases and J dropped 4 bases, with 6 bases sitting between them. The CDR3 has 12 residues. CDR3 coding DNA: TGTGCCTGGAGGGTTAGTAATGAAAAACTGTTTTTT. Translating gives CAWRVSNEKLFF.

The chain couples TRBV7-6 to TRBJ1-1, with D unresolved. The germline V gene has CDR1 SGHVS and CDR2 FNYEAQ. Deletions cut 2 bases from V and 1 base from J, with 11 bases between. CDR3 length: 15 residues. In DNA, the CDR3 is TGTGCCAGCAGCTTAAGGGAGGGTAAGAACACTGAAGCTTTCTTT. Protein: CASSLREGKNTEAFF. The entire variable domain, with the rest obtained from reference TRBV7-6 and TRBJ1-1, is as follows: GAGVSQSPRYKVTKRGQDVALRCDPISGHVSLYWYRQALGQGPEFLTYFNYEAQQDKSGLPNDRFSAERPEGSISTLTIQRTEQRDSAMYRCASSLREGKNTEAFFGQGTRLTVV.

The chain has TRBV2 and TRBJ1-5; D perhaps matches TRBD1 (5 bases). This CDR3 is built from 16 residues. Germline lookup yields CDR1 SNHLY and CDR2 FYNNEI. Between the trimmed V and J ends, which lost 4 bases and 5 bases, there was a span of 18 bases. Here the CDR3 DNA reads TGTGCCAGCAGTGGACTACCGGGACCGGATCATCAGCCCCAGCATTTT. Translating it yields CASSGLPGPDHQPQHF.

The rearrangement joins TRBV9 to TRBJ2-7, with a weak D call TRBD2 (6 bases). This CDR3 spans 16 amino acids. Looked up from germline, CDR1 is SGDLS and CDR2 is YYNGEE. V was clipped by 4 bases and J by 0 bases, with 17 bases between them. DNA of the CDR3: TGTGCCAGCAGCCACCACCGGGACTCCTACTCCTACGAGCAGTACTTC. Translation: CASSHHRDSYSYEQYF.

The chain carries TRBV5-6 and TRBJ2-3, with D perhaps TRBD1 (6 bases). The CDR3 consists of 16 residues. Between the trimmed V and J ends, which lost 3 bases and 8 bases, there was a span of 22 bases. Germline assignment: CDR1 SGHDT and CDR2 YYEEEE. The CDR3 DNA reads as TGTGCCAGCAGCTATAGGGGGATCGCCACAGAGGGTACGCAGTATTTT. Its protein is CASSYRGIATEGTQYF.

This chain links TRBV10-3 with TRBJ1-1, with a tentative D call TRBD1 (6 bases). V lost 7 bases, J lost 0 bases, and 12 bases lay in between. The CDR3 extends over 14 amino acids. Germline CDR1 is ENHRY and CDR2 is SYGVKD. The CDR3 protein is CAINQGKLNTEAFF. DNA of the CDR3: TGTGCCATCAACCAGGGGAAGTTGAACACTGAAGCTTTCTTT.